These T cell receptor beta chains were read from a single sample in a study of blood T cell repertoires in COVID-19. Here immunoSEQ multiplex PCR was the method, and the copy in TCRdb shows in-frame clones only, minus some. The repertoire holds about 190,000 clones, with 65% to 85% as singletons. Input material: peripheral blood. The receptor source for this set is a woman in her 30s with acute or convalescent COVID-19. Each CDR3 is given with its conserved first and last residue. D genes are given only for firm matches.

D gene	V gene	CDR3 protein
.	TRBV2	CASTRDGGPYNEQFF
.	TRBV15	CATSRDRTDEQFF
TRBD1	TRBV7-9	CASSLEGGAGTGPYTF
TRBD1	TRBV9	CASSERTGGSNEQYF
TRBD1	TRBV6-1	CASSDTPMTGANYGYTF
TRBD1	TRBV27	CASSRQGARSANNYGYTF
.	TRBV24-1	CATSDGFRVSNTGELFF
.	TRBV30	CAWEQGWGQPQHF
.	TRBV3-1/TRBV3-2	CASSQTQGWSGYTF
.	TRBV2	CASSVGGDMSPLHF
.	TRBV5-8	CASTQTGRETQYF
TRBD1	TRBV3-1/TRBV3-2	CASSQDLGQEPTNYGYTF
.	TRBV18	CASSPTGGGTEAFF
.	TRBV28	CASDLAGYNQPQHF
TRBD2	TRBV5-1	CASSSQTSGVEQYF
TRBD2	TRBV20-1	CSASNPAGAGGGETQYF
.	TRBV28	CASSRVTGELFF